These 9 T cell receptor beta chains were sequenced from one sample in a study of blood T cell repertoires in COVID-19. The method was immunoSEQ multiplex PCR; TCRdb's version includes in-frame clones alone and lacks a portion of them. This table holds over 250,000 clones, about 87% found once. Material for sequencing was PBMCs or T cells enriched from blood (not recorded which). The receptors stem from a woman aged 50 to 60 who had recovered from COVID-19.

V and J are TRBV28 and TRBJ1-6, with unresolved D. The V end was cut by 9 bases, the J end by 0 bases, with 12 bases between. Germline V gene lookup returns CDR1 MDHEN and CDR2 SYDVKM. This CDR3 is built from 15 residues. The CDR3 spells CASVGGSSYNSPLHF. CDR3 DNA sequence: TGTGCCAGTGTAGGAGGAAGCTCCTATAATTCACCCCTCCACTTT. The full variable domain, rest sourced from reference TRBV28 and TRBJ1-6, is DVKVTQSSRYLVKRTGEKVFLECVQDMDHENMFWYRQDPGLGLRLIYFSYDVKMKEKGDIPEGYSVSREKKERFSLILESASTNQTSMYLCASVGGSSYNSPLHFGNGTRLTVT.

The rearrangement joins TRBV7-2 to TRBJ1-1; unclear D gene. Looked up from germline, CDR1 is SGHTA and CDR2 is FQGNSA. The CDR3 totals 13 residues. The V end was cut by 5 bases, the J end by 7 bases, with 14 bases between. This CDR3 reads CASSPVLRGEAFF. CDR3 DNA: TGTGCCAGCAGCCCCGTCCTGCGGGGTGAAGCTTTCTTT.

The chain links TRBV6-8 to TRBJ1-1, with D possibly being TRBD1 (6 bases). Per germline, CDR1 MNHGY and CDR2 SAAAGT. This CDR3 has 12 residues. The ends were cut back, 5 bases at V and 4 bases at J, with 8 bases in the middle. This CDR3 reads CASSRTATEAFF. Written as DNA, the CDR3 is TGTGCCAGCAGTAGGACAGCCACTGAAGCTTTCTTT.

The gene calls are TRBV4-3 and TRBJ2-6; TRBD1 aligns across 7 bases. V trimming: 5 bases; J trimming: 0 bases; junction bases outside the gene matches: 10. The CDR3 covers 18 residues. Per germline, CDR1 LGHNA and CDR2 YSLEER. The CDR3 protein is CASSAQGLPSSGANVLTF. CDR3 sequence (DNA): TGCGCCAGCAGCGCACAGGGGCTCCCGAGCTCTGGGGCCAACGTCCTGACTTTC.

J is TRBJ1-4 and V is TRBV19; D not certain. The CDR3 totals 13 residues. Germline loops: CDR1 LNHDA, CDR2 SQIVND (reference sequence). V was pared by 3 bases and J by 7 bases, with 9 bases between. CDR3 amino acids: CASSIRSGEKLFF. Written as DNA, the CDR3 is TGTGCCAGTAGTATCAGGTCTGGTGAAAAACTGTTTTTT.

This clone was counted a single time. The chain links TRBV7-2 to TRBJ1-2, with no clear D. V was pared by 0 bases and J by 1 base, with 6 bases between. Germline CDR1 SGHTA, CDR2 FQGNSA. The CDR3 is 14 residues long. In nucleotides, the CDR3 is TGTGCCAGCAGCTTAGCGGCTCATAACTATGGCTACACCTTC. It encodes CASSLAAHNYGYTF.

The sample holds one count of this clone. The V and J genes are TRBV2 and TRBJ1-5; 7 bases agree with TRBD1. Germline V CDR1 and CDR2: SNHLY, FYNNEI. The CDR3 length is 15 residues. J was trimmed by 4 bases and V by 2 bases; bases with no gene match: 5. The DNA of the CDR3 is TGTGCCAGCAGTGAACGACAGGGTCGGAATCAGCCCCAGCATTTT. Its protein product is CASSERQGRNQPQHF.

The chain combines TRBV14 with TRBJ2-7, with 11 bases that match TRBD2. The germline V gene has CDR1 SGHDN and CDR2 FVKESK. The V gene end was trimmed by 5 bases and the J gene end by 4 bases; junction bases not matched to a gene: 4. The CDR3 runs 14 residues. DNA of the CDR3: TGTGCCAGCAGCGCCCTAGCGGGAGGATACGAGCAGTACTTC. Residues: CASSALAGGYEQYF.

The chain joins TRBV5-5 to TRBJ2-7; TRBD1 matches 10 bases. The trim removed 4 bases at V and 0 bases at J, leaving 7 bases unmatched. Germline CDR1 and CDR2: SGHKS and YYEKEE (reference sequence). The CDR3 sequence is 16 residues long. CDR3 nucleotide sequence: TGTGCCAGCAGCCTGACCGGGACAGGGGACTCCTACGAGCAGTACTTC. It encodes CASSLTGTGDSYEQYF.